This TCR beta chain was recovered during a study of cytomegalovirus exposure and HLA in healthy donors. At the level of the study: Ancestry clustering placed 70% to 85% of under 450 genotyped donors in the Caucasian-associated cluster. Study results and limitations: Later analysis revealed greater clonal expansion in HLA-associated TCR beta chains than in equally common others. Reportedly, a later analysis found an Asian-associated ancestry cluster had fewer N-insertions than the roughly 700-donor mean. When analyzed later, a missense DCLRE1C variant was found to be linked to TCR beta V- and J-gene trimming.

Primers included in the PCR were 60 Vbeta and 13 Jbeta primers. TCRdb's table, derived via immunoSEQ multiplex PCR, lists solely in-frame clones and lacks some. The top ten hold under 3% of the sample, which has about 200,000 clones, around 77% seen once. About this clone: No antigen is known for it.

CDR1 is DFQATT and CDR2 is SNEGSKA in the germline V gene (reference sequence). Between the trimmed V and J ends, which lost 6 bases and 8 bases, there was a span of 8 bases. The CDR3 has 10 residues. Sequencing was performed on PBMCs. The receptor was derived from a woman in her 30s in good health and CMV-seronegative. The chain links TRBV20-1 to TRBJ2-1; D not certain. DNA for the CDR3: TGCAGTGCCCAGAACGATGAGCAGTTCTTC. Translated: CSAQNDEQFF.